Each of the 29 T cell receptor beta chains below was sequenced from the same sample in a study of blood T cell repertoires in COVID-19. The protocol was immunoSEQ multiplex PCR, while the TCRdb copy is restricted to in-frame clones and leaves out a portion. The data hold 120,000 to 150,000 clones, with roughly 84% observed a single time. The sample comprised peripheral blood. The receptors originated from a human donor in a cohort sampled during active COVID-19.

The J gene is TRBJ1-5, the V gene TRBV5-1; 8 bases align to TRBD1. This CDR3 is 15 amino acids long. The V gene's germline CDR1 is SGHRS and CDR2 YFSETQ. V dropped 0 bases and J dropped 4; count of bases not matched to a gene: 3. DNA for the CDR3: TGCGCCAGCAGCTTGGAGACAGGGGCTAATCAGCCCCAGCATTTT. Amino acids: CASSLETGANQPQHF.

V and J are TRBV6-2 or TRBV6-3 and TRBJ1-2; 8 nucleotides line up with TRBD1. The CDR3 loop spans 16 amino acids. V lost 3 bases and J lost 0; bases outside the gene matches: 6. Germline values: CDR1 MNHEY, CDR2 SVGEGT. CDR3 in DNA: TGTGCCAGCAGTTATGGTGGGACAGGCGCTAACTATGGCTACACCTTC. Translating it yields CASSYGGTGANYGYTF.

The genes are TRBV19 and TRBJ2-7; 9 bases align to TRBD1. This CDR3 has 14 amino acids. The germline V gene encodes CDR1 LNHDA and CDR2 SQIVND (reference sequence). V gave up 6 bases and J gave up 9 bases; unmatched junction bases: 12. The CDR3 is CASSTTGTGKVQYF. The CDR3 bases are TGTGCCAGTAGCACCACCGGGACAGGGAAGGTGCAGTACTTC.

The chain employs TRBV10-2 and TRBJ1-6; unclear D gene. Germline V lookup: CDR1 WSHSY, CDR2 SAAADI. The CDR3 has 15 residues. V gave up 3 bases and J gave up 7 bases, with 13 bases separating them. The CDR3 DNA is TGCGCCAGCAGTGAAATTGGCAGAGGGAATTCACCCCTCCACTTT. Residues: CASSEIGRGNSPLHF.

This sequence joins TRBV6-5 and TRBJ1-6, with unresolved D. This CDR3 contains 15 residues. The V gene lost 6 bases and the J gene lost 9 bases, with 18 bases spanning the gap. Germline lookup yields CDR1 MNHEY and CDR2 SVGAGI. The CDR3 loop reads CASSALWTEGSPLHF. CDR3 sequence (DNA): TGTGCCAGCAGCGCTCTCTGGACCGAGGGTTCACCCCTCCACTTT.

The CDR3 DNA follows: TGTGCCAGCAGTGAAGCAGGACAGACCTCCTATGGCTACACCTTC. Protein: CASSEAGQTSYGYTF. The chain uses TRBV6-1 and TRBJ1-2, with D tentatively TRBD1 (6 bases). Germline assignment: CDR1 MNHNS and CDR2 SASEGT. The V and J ends lost 0 bases and 4 bases respectively, with 12 bases between them. This CDR3 region has 15 residues.

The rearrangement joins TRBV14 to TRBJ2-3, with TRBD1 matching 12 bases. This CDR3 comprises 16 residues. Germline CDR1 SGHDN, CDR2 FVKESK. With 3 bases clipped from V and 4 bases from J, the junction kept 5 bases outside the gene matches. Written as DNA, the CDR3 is TGTGCCAGCAGCCACCTGGGACAGGGGGCCGCAGATACGCAGTATTTT. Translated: CASSHLGQGAADTQYF.

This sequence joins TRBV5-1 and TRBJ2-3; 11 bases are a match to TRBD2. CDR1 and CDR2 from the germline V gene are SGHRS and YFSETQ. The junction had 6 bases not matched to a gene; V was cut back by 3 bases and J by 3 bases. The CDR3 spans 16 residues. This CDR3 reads CASSSGLAGHTDTQYF. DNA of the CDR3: TGCGCCAGCAGCTCAGGACTAGCGGGCCATACAGATACGCAGTATTTT.

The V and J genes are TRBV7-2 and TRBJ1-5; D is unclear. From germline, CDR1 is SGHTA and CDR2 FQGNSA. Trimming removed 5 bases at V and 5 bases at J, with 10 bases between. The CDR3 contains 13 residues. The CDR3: CASSRGGYQPQHF. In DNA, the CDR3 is TGTGCCAGCAGCCGGGGAGGGTATCAGCCCCAGCATTTT.

The DNA for the CDR3 is TGTGCCACCAGTGATTTTTGGACTAGCGGGGAGAGCACAGATACGCAGTATTTT. Protein product: CATSDFWTSGESTDTQYF. V usage is TRBV24-1 and J usage is TRBJ2-3; TRBD2 matches at 12 bases. In germline, CDR1 is KGHDR, CDR2 SFDVKD. The CDR3 has 18 residues. V shed 1 base and J 0 bases; nucleotides not matched to a gene: 4.

This chain's CDR3 is CASRPWGVSNQPQHF. The DNA of the CDR3 is TGTGCCAGCAGACCATGGGGGGTCAGCAATCAGCCCCAGCATTTT. The rearrangement links TRBV28 to TRBJ1-5; D perhaps matches TRBD1 (5 bases). Germline V gene lookup returns CDR1 MDHEN and CDR2 SYDVKM. V dropped 6 bases and J dropped 1 base, with 13 bases sitting between them. The length of the CDR3 is 15 residues.

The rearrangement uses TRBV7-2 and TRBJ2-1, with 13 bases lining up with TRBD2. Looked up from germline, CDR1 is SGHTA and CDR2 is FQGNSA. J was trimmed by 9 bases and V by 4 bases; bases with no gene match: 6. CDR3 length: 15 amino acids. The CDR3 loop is CASSSGTSGVSEQFF. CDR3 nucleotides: TGTGCCAGCAGCTCCGGGACTAGCGGGGTTAGTGAGCAGTTCTTC.

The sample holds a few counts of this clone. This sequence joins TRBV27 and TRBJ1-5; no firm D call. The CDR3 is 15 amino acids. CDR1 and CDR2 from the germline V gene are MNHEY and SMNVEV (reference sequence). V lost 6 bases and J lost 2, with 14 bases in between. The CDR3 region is CASSPEVGGNQPQHF. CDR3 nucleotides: TGTGCCAGCAGCCCAGAGGTCGGGGGCAATCAGCCCCAGCATTTT.

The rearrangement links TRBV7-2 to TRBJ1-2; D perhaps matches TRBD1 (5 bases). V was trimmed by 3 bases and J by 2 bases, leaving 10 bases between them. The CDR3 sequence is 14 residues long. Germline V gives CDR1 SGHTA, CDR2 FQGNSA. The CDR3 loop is CASSFAGQNYGYTF. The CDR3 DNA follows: TGTGCCAGCAGCTTTGCGGGGCAGAACTATGGCTACACCTTC.

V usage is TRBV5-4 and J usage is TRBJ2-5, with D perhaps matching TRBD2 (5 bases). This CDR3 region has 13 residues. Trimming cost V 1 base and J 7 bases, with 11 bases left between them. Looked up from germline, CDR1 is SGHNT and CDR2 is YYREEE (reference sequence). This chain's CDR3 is CASSLTYAGTQYF. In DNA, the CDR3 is TGTGCCAGCAGCTTGACCTATGCGGGGACCCAGTACTTC.

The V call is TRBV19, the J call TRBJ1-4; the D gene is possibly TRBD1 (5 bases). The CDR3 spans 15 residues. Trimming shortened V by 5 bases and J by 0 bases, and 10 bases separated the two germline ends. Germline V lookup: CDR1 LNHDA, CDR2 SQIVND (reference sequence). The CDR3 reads CASSVRTPTNEKLFF. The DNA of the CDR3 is TGTGCCAGTAGTGTCCGGACACCAACTAATGAAAAACTGTTTTTT.

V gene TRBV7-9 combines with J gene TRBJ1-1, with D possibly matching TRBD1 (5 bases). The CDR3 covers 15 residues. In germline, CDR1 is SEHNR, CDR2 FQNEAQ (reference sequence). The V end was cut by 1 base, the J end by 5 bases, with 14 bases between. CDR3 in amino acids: CASSLGQWGKTEAFF. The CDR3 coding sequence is TGTGCCAGCAGCTTAGGACAGTGGGGAAAAACTGAAGCTTTCTTT.

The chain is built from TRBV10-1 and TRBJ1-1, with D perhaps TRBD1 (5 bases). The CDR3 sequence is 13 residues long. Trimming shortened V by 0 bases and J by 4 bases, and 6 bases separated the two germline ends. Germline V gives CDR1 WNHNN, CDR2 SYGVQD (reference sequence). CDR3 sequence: CASSESRGTEAFF. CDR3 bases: TGCGCCAGCAGTGAGTCTAGGGGCACTGAAGCTTTCTTT.

CDR3 region: CAWSVAPSYTGELFF. CDR3 DNA: TGTGCCTGGAGTGTGGCCCCTTCTTATACCGGGGAGCTGTTTTTT. The V gene is TRBV30, the J gene TRBJ2-2; D is uncertain. Germline CDR1 and CDR2: GTSNPN and SVGIG (reference sequence). V was shortened by 0 bases and J by 5 bases, with 13 bases between the two germline ends. This CDR3 is 15 amino acids long.

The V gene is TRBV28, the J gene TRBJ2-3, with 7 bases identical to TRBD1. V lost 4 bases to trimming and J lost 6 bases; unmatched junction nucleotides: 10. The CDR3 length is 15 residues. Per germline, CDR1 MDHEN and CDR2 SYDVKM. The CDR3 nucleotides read TGTGCCAGCAGTTCAGGGGGTGGGCTTAGGGATACGCAGTATTTT. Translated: CASSSGGGLRDTQYF.

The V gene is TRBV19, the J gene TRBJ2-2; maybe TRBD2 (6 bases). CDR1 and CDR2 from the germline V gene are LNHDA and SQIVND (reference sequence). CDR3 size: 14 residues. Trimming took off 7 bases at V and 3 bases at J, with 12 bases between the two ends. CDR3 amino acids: CASNGGVDTGELFF. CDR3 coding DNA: TGTGCCAGTAACGGCGGGGTTGACACCGGGGAGCTGTTTTTT.

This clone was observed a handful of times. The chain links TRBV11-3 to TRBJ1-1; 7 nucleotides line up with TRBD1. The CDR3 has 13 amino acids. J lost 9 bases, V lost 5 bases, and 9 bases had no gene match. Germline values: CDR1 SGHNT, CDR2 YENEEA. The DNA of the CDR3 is TGTGCCAGCAGCACGCATCAACAGGGGCAAGCTTTCTTT. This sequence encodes CASSTHQQGQAFF.

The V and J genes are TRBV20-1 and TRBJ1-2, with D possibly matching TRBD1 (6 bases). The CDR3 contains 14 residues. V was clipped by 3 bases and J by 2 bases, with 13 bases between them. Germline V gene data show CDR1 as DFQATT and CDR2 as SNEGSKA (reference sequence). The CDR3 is CSASRPDRNYGYTF. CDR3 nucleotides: TGCAGTGCTAGTCGACCCGACAGGAACTATGGCTACACCTTC.

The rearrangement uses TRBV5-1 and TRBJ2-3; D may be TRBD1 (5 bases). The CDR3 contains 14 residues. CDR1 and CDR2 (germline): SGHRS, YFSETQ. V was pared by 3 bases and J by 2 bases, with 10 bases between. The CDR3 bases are TGCGCCAGCAGCTACGACAGAGCCACAGATACGCAGTATTTT. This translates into CASSYDRATDTQYF.

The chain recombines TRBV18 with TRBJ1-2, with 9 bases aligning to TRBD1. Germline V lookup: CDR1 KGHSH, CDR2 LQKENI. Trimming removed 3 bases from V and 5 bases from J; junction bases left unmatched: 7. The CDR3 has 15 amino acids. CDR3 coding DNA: TGTGCCAGCTCACCGGGCTCGGACAGGGGTTATGGCTACACCTTC. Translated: CASSPGSDRGYGYTF.

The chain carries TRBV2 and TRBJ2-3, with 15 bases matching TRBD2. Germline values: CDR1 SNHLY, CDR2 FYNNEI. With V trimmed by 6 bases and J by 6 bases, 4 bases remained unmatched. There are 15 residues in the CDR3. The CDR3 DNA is TGTGCCAGCAGGCCCGGGACTAGCGGGGGGGATACGCAGTATTTT. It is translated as CASRPGTSGGDTQYF.

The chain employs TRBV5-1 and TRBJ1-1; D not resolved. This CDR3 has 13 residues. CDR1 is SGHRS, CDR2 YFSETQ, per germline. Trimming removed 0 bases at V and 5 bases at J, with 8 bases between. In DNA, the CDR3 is TGCGCCAGCAGCTTGGGGGGAGGAACTGAAGCTTTCTTT. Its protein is CASSLGGGTEAFF.

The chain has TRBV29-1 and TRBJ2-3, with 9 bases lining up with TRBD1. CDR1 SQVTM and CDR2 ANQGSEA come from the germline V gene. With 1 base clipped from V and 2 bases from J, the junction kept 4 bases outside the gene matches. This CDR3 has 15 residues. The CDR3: CSVEGGTGFTDTQYF. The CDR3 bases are TGCAGCGTTGAAGGGGGGACAGGGTTCACAGATACGCAGTATTTT.

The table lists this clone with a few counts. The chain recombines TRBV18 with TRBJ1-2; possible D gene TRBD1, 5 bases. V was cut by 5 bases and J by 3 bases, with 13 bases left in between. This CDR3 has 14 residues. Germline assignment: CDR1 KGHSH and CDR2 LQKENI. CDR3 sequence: CASSASGAYYGYTF. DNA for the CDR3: TGTGCCAGCTCAGCTTCTGGGGCGTACTATGGCTACACCTTC.